The 5 T cell receptor beta chains reported below all come from one sample, sequenced in a study of blood T cell repertoires in COVID-19. Libraries were prepared by immunoSEQ multiplex PCR; TCRdb keeps only in-frame clonotypes and omits some of them. The sample has about 44,000 clones, 89% seen once; the top ten hold about a sixth. The material sequenced was peripheral blood. Receptor source: a man between 65 and 79 years old with active COVID-19.

The chain is built from TRBV28 and TRBJ1-1; D call uncertain. Germline V CDR1 and CDR2: MDHEN, SYDVKM. Between the trimmed V and J ends, which lost 5 bases and 2 bases, there was a span of 9 bases. This CDR3 region has 13 residues. The CDR3 DNA sequence: TGTGCCAGCAGTCCGCCGGGTAACACTGAAGCTTTCTTT. It codes for CASSPPGNTEAFF.

CDR3 nucleotide sequence: TGTGCCAGCAGTGAACAATGGAGCAATTCACCCCTCCACTTT. Translating it yields CASSEQWSNSPLHF. This chain joins TRBV2 and TRBJ1-6, with unresolved D. CDR1 and CDR2 (germline): SNHLY, FYNNEI. V gave up 2 bases and J gave up 7 bases, with 9 bases separating them. CDR3 length equals 14 residues.

CDR3 sequence reads: CASSSNSGGASGQQYF. CDR3 DNA sequence: TGTGCCAGCAGCTCGAATAGCGGGGGGGCCTCAGGACAGCAGTACTTC. This chain connects TRBV7-2 to TRBJ2-7, with TRBD2 matching over 11 bases. The V and J ends lost 4 bases and 8 bases, in that order; junction bases with no gene match: 13. CDR1 and CDR2 from the germline V gene are SGHTA and FQGNSA. This CDR3 comprises 16 residues.

The CDR3 protein is CASSPRDRASLATNEKLFF. Written as DNA, the CDR3 is TGTGCCAGCAGCCCTCGGGACAGAGCTTCCCTTGCAACTAATGAAAAACTGTTTTTT. The gene calls are TRBV7-6 and TRBJ1-4; 7 bases align to TRBD1. Germline CDR1 and CDR2: SGHVS and FNYEAQ. Losses at the gene ends were 5 bases for V and 0 bases for J; bases not matched to a gene: 15. The CDR3 contains 19 residues.

This chain joins TRBV18 and TRBJ2-7; D is possibly TRBD1 (6 bases). Trimming removed 5 bases from V and 1 base from J, with 12 bases in between. Germline V gene data show CDR1 as KGHSH and CDR2 as LQKENI. The CDR3 has 14 residues. CDR3 sequence reads: CASSEKGQSYEQYF. The CDR3 region has the DNA TGTGCCAGCTCAGAAAAAGGACAGTCCTACGAGCAGTACTTC.